The TCR beta chain described here comes from a study of response to subunit inactivated influenza vaccine. Whole-study findings and limits: Few new T cells, the authors suggested, are recruited by each seasonal influenza vaccination.

V dropped 4 bases and J dropped 5; count of bases not matched to a gene: 3. Germline-derived CDR1 and CDR2 are LGHNA and YSLEER. This CDR3 comprises 14 residues. TCRdb reprocessed the RT-PCR reads with MiXCR, giving one entry per CDR3 protein. This repertoire shows more than 150,000 distinct CDR3 sequences, around a tenth found once; its top ten account for about a tenth. This clonotype was observed at least ten times. Antigen: not known. Sequenced here: non-naive T cells sorted from PBMCs, sampled on the day of vaccination. The rearrangement uses TRBV4-3 and TRBJ1-5; 9 bases are a match to TRBD1. This TCR derives from a man in his fifties who received an inactivated influenza vaccine. CDR3 DNA sequence: TGCGCCAGCAGCCCGGGACAGGGCTATCAGCCCCAGCATTTT. Amino acids: CASSPGQGYQPQHF.